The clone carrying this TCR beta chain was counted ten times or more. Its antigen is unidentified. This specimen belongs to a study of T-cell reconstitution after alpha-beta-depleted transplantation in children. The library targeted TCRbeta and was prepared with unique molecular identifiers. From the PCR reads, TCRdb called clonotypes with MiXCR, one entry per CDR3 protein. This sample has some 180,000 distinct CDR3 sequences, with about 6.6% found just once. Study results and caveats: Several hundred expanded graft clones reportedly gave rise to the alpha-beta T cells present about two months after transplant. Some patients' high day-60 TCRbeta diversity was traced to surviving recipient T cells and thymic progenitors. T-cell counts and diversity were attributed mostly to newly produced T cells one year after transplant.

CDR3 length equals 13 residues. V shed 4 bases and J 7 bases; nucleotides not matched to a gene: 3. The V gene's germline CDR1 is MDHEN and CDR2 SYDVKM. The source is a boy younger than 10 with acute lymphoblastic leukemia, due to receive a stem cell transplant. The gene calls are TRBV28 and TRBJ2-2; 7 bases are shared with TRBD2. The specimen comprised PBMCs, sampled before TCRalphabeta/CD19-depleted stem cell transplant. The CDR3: CASSYREVGELFF. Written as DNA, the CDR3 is TGTGCCAGCAGTTACCGGGAGGTCGGGGAGCTGTTTTTT.